These T cell receptor beta chains were read from a single sample in a study of CD8+CD57+ T cells in acquired aplastic anemia. In TCRdb, the reads were re-called with MiXCR into one record per CDR3 protein. In the table there are about 270,000 distinct CDR3 sequences, approximately 79% of which are singletons. Sequenced sample: sorted CD4+, CD8+, or CD8+CD57+ T cells (not recorded which) from PBMCs. Receptors originate from a human donor with aplastic anemia. Each CDR3 is given with its conserved first and last residue. The D gene is left open where the match is weak.

d_gene	v_gene	j_gene	CDR3nt	CDR3aa
.	TRBV5-5	TRBJ1-2	TGTGCCAGCTACACGGGCTATGGCTACACCTTC	CASYTGYGYTF
.	TRBV7-9	TRBJ1-4	TGTGCCAGCAGCTTCGGACCTAATGAAAAACTGTTTTTT	CASSFGPNEKLFF
.	TRBV7-8	TRBJ2-7	TGTGCCAGCAGCTTAGTGCAAGGTACCGATACGCAGTATTTC	CASSLVQGTDTQYF
TRBD1	TRBV11-3	TRBJ1-5	TGTGCCAGCAGCTTGGGACAGCCATATCAGCCCCAGCATTTT	CASSLGQPYQPQHF
TRBD2	TRBV7-9	TRBJ2-1	TGTGCCAGCAGCTTGACTAGCGGAGCCTACGATAAGCAGTTCTTC	CASSLTSGAYDKQFF
.	TRBV7-9	TRBJ1-2	TGTGCCAGCAGCTTGGAGGAGCACGGGCTCGTATATGGCTACACCTTC	CASSLEEHGLVYGYTF
.	TRBV7-8	TRBJ1-2	TGTGCCAGCAGCGCACCCGCCAGAGTCCTCTATGACTACACCTTC	CASSAPARVLYDYTF
.	TRBV7-2	TRBJ2-3	TGTGCCAGCAGCTTTCATCGAGACGGCACAGCCCAGTATTTT	CASSFHRDGTAQYF
TRBD2	TRBV7-8	TRBJ2-2	TGTGCCAGCAGCTTATCGGGAGGACCCGATACGCAGTATCTGTTTTTT	CASSLSGGPDTQYLFF
.	TRBV12-3/TRBV12-4	TRBJ1-1	TGTGCCAGCAGTTTCCGGTTGGATGCTTTCTTT	CASSFRLDAFF